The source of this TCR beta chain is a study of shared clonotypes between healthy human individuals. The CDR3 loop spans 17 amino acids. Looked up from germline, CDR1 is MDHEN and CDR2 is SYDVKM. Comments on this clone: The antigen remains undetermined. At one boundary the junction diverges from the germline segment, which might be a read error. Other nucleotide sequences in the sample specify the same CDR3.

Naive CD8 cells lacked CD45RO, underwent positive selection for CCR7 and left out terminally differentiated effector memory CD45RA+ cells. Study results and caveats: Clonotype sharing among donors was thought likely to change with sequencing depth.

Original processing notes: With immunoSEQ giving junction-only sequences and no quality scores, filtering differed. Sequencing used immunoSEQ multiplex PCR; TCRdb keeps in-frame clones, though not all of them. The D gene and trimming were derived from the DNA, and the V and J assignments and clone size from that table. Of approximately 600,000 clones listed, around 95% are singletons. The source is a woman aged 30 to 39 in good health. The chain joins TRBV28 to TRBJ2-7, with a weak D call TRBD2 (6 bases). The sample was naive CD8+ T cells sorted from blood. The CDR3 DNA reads TGTGCTAGCAGTCCCCCCTGGGAGGTCTTTGGGTCCTACGAGCAGTACTTC. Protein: CASSPPWEVFGSYEQYF.